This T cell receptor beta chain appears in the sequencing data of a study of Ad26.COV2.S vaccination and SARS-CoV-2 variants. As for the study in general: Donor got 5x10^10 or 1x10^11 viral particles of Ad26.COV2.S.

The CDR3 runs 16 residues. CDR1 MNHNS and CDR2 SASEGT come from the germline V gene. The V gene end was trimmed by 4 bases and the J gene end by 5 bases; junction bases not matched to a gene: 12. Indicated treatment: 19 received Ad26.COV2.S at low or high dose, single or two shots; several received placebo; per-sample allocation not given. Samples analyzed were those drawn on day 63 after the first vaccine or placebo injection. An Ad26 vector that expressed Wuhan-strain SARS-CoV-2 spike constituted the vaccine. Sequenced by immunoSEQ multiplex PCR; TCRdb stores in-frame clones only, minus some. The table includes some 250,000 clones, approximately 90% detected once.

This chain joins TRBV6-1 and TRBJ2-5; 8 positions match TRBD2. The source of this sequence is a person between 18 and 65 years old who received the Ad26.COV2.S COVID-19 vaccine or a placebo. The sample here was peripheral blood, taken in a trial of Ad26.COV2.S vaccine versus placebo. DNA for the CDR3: TGTGCCAGCAGTGCTACCACGGGGGGGGGCAGTGAGACCCAGTACTTC. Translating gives CASSATTGGGSETQYF.